Listed here are 20 T cell receptor beta chains from one sample, sequenced in a study of T cell responses to AZD1222 COVID-19 vaccine. Here immunoSEQ multiplex PCR was the method, and the copy in TCRdb shows in-frame clones only, minus some. The sample yields over 70,000 clones, roughly 80% seen once. The material sequenced was peripheral blood, taken 28 days after the second dose of the MenACWY control vaccine. Receptors originate from an adult who received the MenACWY meningococcal vaccine as a control.

This clone showed up just once. This rearrangement joins TRBV2 to TRBJ2-7; D call uncertain. The V gene's germline CDR1 is SNHLY and CDR2 FYNNEI. Trimming took off 2 bases at V and 0 bases at J, with 11 bases between the two ends. The CDR3 length is 15 residues. CDR3 nucleotides: TGTGCCAGCAGTGAACAGGTGGCCAGCTCCTACGAGCAGTACTTC. This translates into CASSEQVASSYEQYF.

V is TRBV13 and J is TRBJ1-1; D is uncertain. The CDR3 has 14 residues. The germline V gene has CDR1 PRHDT and CDR2 FYEKMQ (reference sequence). The V gene lost 5 bases and the J gene lost 5 bases, with 15 bases spanning the gap. In DNA, the CDR3 is TGTGCCAGCAGCCCTAAGAGAGTGGCAACTGAAGCTTTCTTT. As protein: CASSPKRVATEAFF.

The chain employs TRBV6-1 and TRBJ2-5; TRBD1 agrees at 9 bases. J lost 4 bases, V lost 2 bases, and 5 bases had no gene match. There are 15 residues in the CDR3. The germline V gene encodes CDR1 MNHNS and CDR2 SASEGT. CDR3 coding DNA: TGTGCCAGCAGTGAAATAGGGACAGGGAGAGAGACCCAGTACTTC. It encodes CASSEIGTGRETQYF.

The chain recombines TRBV25-1 with TRBJ1-1; TRBD1 is a possible D gene (6 bases). CDR3 size: 15 residues. V dropped 5 bases and J dropped 3 bases, with 16 bases sitting between them. The germline V gene encodes CDR1 MGHDK and CDR2 SYGVNS. The CDR3 spells CASSKGDGPYTEAFF. The CDR3 DNA follows: TGTGCCAGCAGTAAGGGGGACGGACCTTACACTGAAGCTTTCTTT.

This clone was seen more than once but under ten times. The CDR3 nucleotides are TGTGCCAGCAGCCCCCAAGGGCGAGGCACTGAAGCTTTCTTT. Translation: CASSPQGRGTEAFF. The chain has TRBV7-2 and TRBJ1-1; D is undetermined. V was trimmed by 5 bases and J by 4 bases, leaving 14 bases between them. CDR1 and CDR2 (germline): SGHTA, FQGNSA. The CDR3 has 14 amino acids.

The V and J genes are TRBV3-1 (or the pseudogene TRBV3-2) and TRBJ1-1; D might be TRBD1 (5 bases). The V gene's germline CDR1 is LGHDT and CDR2 YNNKEL (reference sequence). This CDR3 spans 13 amino acids. V was shortened by 2 bases and J by 5 bases, with 9 bases between the two germline ends. The chain's CDR3 is CASSQPGLTEAFF. The CDR3 DNA reads as TGTGCCAGCAGCCAACCAGGGTTGACTGAAGCTTTCTTT.

The V and J genes are TRBV7-8 and TRBJ1-6; D may be TRBD1 (6 bases). V lost 5 bases and J 6 bases, leaving 11 bases between the germline ends. The V gene's germline CDR1 is SGHVS and CDR2 FQNEAQ. The CDR3 totals 14 residues. For the CDR3, the DNA is TGTGCCAGCAGCCATACAGGGTTTAATTCACCCCTCCACTTT. Residues: CASSHTGFNSPLHF.

This rearrangement joins TRBV7-2 to TRBJ1-2; D remains unclear. V was shortened by 1 base and J by 7 bases, with 13 bases between the two germline ends. From germline, CDR1 is SGHTA and CDR2 FQGNSA. CDR3 size: 14 residues. Written as DNA, the CDR3 is TGTGCCAGCAGCTTAGGAAGGAACCCGGCTGGCTACACCTTC. This gives the protein CASSLGRNPAGYTF. The full variable domain, rest sourced from reference TRBV7-2 and TRBJ1-2, is GAGVSQSPSNKVTEKGKDVELRCDPISGHTALYWYRQSLGQGLEFLIYFQGNSAPDKSGLPSDRFSAERTGGSVSTLTIQRTQQEDSAVYLCASSLGRNPAGYTFGSGTRLTVV.

The rearrangement links TRBV19 to TRBJ2-5; D unclear. The germline CDR1 and CDR2 sequences are LNHDA and SQIVND (reference sequence). V was pared by 3 bases and J by 2 bases, with 7 bases between. The CDR3 is 13 residues long. This chain's CDR3 is CASSILGQETQYF. As DNA, the CDR3 is TGTGCCAGTAGTATCCTAGGGCAAGAGACCCAGTACTTC.

The gene calls are TRBV10-3 and TRBJ2-7, with D possibly matching TRBD2 (5 bases). V lost 3 bases and J lost 3, with 12 bases in between. CDR3 length equals 14 residues. Per germline, CDR1 ENHRY and CDR2 SYGVKD. The CDR3, as DNA: TGTGCCATCAGTGACCGGGGAACCAACTACGAGCAGTACTTC. Its translation: CAISDRGTNYEQYF.

The chain is built from TRBV18 and TRBJ1-5; no firm D call. Trimming took 1 base from V and 7 from J, leaving 11 bases between them. This CDR3 spans 14 amino acids. Germline CDR1 and CDR2: KGHSH and LQKENI. CDR3 region: CASSPLGGPQPQHF. The CDR3 bases are TGTGCCAGCTCACCACTAGGAGGTCCACAGCCCCAGCATTTT.

The chain recombines TRBV30 with TRBJ2-7; maybe TRBD1 (6 bases). This CDR3 comprises 15 residues. V was shortened by 4 bases and J by 0 bases, with 16 bases between the two germline ends. Germline V lookup: CDR1 GTSNPN, CDR2 SVGIG (reference sequence). Here the CDR3 reads CAWTLGGRPSYEQYF. The CDR3 DNA reads as TGTGCCTGGACCTTAGGGGGACGCCCCTCCTACGAGCAGTACTTC.

The chain links TRBV12-3 or TRBV12-4 to TRBJ1-1; D is unresolved. Trimming took off 3 bases at V and 2 bases at J, with 7 bases between the two ends. The CDR3 covers 13 residues. This chain's CDR3 is CASSFNSNTEAFF. The CDR3 coding sequence is TGTGCCAGCAGTTTTAACTCAAACACTGAAGCTTTCTTT.

The chain combines TRBV2 with TRBJ1-1; 7 nucleotides line up with TRBD1. The CDR3 is 13 amino acids. Germline CDR1 SNHLY, CDR2 FYNNEI. V shed 6 bases and J 7 bases; nucleotides not matched to a gene: 8. CDR3 sequence reads: CASSETGFHEAFF. DNA for the CDR3: TGTGCCAGCAGCGAGACAGGGTTTCATGAAGCTTTCTTT. The complete variable domain, with remaining parts taken from reference TRBV2 and TRBJ1-1, reads EPEVTQTPSHQVTQMGQEVILRCVPISNHLYFYWYRQILGQKVEFLVSFYNNEISEKSEIFDDQFSVERPDGSNFTLKIRSTKLEDSAMYFCASSETGFHEAFFGQGTRLTVV.

This rearrangement joins TRBV2 to TRBJ1-5, with D perhaps matching TRBD1 (6 bases). The germline V gene encodes CDR1 SNHLY and CDR2 FYNNEI. The CDR3 covers 16 residues. Trimming left V 1 base short and J 6 bases short, with 16 bases between. The CDR3 DNA reads TGTGCCAGCAGTGAAGAGGCTAGGGGGGGCGGTCAGCCCCAGCATTTT. It specifies CASSEEARGGGQPQHF.

V is TRBV7-2 and J is TRBJ2-2; D remains unclear. CDR3 size: 16 residues. Between the trimmed V and J ends, which lost 5 bases and 5 bases, there was a span of 18 bases. Germline assignment: CDR1 SGHTA and CDR2 FQGNSA. The CDR3 DNA sequence: TGTGCCAGCAGCCCCTGGGAAGGCGTCGGGACCGGGGAGCTGTTTTTT. Its protein product is CASSPWEGVGTGELFF.

A single count supports this clone. The V and J genes are TRBV5-1 and TRBJ1-1; D is uncertain. V was shortened by 1 base and J by 1 base, with 5 bases between the two germline ends. The CDR3 runs 13 residues. CDR1 and CDR2 from the germline V gene are SGHRS and YFSETQ. The CDR3 here is CASSLKRNTEAFF. CDR3 bases: TGCGCCAGCAGCTTGAAAAGGAACACTGAAGCTTTCTTT.

The rearrangement links TRBV5-6 to TRBJ2-7; 13 bases are a match to TRBD2. The V gene end was trimmed by 7 bases and the J gene end by 5 bases; junction bases not matched to a gene: 9. Germline CDR1 and CDR2: SGHDT and YYEEEE. The CDR3 extends over 15 amino acids. This CDR3 reads CASSRTSGSRHEQYF. The CDR3 bases are TGTGCCAGCTCAAGGACTAGCGGGAGCCGCCACGAGCAGTACTTC.

This chain links TRBV19 with TRBJ1-5, with D hard to call. This CDR3 is 15 amino acids long. Trimming took 5 bases from V and 0 from J, leaving 11 bases between them. Germline V CDR1 and CDR2: LNHDA, SQIVND (reference sequence). Here the CDR3 reads CASSPSGYSNQPQHF. The CDR3 DNA sequence: TGTGCCAGTAGTCCCTCGGGTTATAGCAATCAGCCCCAGCATTTT. Together with reference TRBV19 and TRBJ1-5, the CDR3 gives the full variable domain: DGGITQSPKYLFRKEGQNVTLSCEQNLNHDAMYWYRQDPGQGLRLIYYSQIVNDFQKGDIAEGYSVSREKKESFPLTVTSAQKNPTAFYLCASSPSGYSNQPQHFGDGTRLSIL.

The chain carries TRBV28 and TRBJ1-2; D unresolved. The V end lost 6 bases, the J end lost 6 bases, and 11 bases lay between the germline ends. There are 12 residues in the CDR3. Germline V lookup: CDR1 MDHEN, CDR2 SYDVKM. The CDR3 nucleotides are TGTGCCAGCAGCCCACCAGTACATGGCTACACCTTC. It codes for CASSPPVHGYTF.